This TCR beta chain was captured by sequencing in a study of cytomegalovirus exposure and HLA in healthy donors. Study outcomes and limitations: Relative to the approximately 630-donor mean, N-insertions were reportedly fewer in an Asian-associated ancestry cluster in a later analysis. A later analysis found common viral pathogens apparently linked to several of the most significant clusters.

In the PCR, 60 Vbeta and 13 Jbeta primers were used. Data came from immunoSEQ multiplex PCR; TCRdb stores just in-frame clones and leaves some out. The profile covers about 160,000 clones, with roughly 84% appearing a single time and under 6.5% taken by the ten largest. The length of the CDR3 is 14 residues. V lost 4 bases, J lost 10 bases, and 5 bases stayed unmatched. The germline gives CDR1 KGHSH, CDR2 LQKENI. Note on this clone: As yet, its antigen is unknown.

Sequencing used PBMCs. The TCR sequence derives from a man aged 45-65 years in good health and CMV-seropositive. The rearrangement uses TRBV18 and TRBJ1-6; 9 bases match TRBD1. The CDR3 DNA is TGTGCCAGCTCACGGGACAGGGACGAATCACCCCTCCACTTT. It codes for CASSRDRDESPLHF.